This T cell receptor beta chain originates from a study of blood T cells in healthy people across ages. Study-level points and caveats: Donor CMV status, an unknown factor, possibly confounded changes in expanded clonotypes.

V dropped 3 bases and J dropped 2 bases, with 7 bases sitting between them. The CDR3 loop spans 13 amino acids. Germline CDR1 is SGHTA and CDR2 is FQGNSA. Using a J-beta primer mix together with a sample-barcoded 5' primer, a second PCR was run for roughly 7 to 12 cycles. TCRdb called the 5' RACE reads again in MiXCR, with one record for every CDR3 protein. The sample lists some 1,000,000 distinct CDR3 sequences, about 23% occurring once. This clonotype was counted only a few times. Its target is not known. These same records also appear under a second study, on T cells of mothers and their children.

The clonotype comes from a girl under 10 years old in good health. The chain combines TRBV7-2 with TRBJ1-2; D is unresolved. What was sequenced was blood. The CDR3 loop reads CASSLNRNYGYTF. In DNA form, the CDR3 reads TGTGCCAGCAGCTTGAACAGAAACTATGGCTACACCTTC. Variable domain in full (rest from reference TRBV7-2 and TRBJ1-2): GAGVSQSPSNKVTEKGKDVELRCDPISGHTALYWYRQSLGQGLEFLIYFQGNSAPDKSGLPSDRFSAERTGGSVSTLTIQRTQQEDSAVYLCASSLNRNYGYTFGSGTRLTVV.